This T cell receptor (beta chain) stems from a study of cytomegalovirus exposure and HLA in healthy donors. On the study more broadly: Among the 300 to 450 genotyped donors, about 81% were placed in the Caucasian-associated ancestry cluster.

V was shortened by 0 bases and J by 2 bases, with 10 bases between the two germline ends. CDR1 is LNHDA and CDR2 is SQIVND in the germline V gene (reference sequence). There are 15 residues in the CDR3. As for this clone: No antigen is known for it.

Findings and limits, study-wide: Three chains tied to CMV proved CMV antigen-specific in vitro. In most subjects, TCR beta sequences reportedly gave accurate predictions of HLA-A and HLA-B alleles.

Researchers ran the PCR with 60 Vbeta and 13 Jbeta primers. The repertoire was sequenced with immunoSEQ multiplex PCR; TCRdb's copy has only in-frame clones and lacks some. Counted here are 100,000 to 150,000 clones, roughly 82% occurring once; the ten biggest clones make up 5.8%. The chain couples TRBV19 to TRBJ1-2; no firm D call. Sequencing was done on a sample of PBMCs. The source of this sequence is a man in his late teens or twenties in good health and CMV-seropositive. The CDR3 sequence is CASSIDKSPNYGYTF. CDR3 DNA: TGTGCCAGTAGTATAGATAAGAGTCCCAACTATGGCTACACCTTC.